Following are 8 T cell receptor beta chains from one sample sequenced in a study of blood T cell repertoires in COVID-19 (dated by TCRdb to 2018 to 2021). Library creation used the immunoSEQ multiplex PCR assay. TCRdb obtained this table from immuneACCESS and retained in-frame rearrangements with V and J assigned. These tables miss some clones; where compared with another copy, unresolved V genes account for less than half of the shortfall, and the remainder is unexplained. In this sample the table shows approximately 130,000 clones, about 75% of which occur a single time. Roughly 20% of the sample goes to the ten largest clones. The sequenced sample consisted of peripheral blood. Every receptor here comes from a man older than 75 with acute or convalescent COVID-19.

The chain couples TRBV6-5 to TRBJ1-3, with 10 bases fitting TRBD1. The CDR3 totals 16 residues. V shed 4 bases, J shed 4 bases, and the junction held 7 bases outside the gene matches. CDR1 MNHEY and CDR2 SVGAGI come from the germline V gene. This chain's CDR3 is CASSFGDRGRGNTIYF. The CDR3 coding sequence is TGTGCCAGCAGTTTTGGAGACAGGGGGCGAGGAAACACCATATATTTT.

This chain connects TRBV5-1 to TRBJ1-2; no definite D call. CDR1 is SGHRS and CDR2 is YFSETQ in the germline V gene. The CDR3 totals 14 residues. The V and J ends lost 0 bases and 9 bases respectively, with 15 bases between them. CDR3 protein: CASSLAGLEDSYTF. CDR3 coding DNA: TGCGCCAGCAGCTTGGCAGGATTGGAGGATAGCTACACCTTC.

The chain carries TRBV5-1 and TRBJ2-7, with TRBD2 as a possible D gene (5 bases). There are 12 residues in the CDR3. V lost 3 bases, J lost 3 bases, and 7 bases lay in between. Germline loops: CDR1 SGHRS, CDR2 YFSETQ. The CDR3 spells CASSSDFYEQYF. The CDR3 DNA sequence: TGCGCCAGCAGCTCGGACTTCTACGAGCAGTACTTC. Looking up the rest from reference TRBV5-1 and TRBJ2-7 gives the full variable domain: KAGVTQTPRYLIKTRGQQVTLSCSPISGHRSVSWYQQTPGQGLQFLFEYFSETQRNKGNFPGRFSGRQFSNSRSEMNVSTLELGDSALYLCASSSDFYEQYFGPGTRLTVT.

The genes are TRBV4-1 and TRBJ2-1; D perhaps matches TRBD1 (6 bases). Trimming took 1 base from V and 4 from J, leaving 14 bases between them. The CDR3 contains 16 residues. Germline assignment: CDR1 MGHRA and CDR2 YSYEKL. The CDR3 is CASSQGPTGNYNEQFF. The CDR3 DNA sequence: TGCGCCAGCAGCCAAGGCCCAACAGGGAATTACAATGAGCAGTTCTTC.

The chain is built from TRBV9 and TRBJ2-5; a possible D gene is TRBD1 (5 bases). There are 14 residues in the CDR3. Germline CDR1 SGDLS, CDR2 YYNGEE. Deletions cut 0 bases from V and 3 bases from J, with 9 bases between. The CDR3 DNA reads TGTGCCAGCAGCGTAGCGACAGCTAAAGAGACCCAGTACTTC. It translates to CASSVATAKETQYF.

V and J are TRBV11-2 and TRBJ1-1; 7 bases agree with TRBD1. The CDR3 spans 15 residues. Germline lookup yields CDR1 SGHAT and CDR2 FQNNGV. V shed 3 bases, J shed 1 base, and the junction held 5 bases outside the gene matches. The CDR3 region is CASSFSGQWNTEAFF. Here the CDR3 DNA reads TGTGCCAGCAGCTTTTCGGGACAGTGGAACACTGAAGCTTTCTTT.

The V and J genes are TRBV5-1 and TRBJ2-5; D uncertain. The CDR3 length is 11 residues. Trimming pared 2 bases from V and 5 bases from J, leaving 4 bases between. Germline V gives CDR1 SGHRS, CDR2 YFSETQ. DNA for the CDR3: TGCGCCAGCAGCTTCGGGGAGACCCAGTACTTC. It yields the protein CASSFGETQYF.

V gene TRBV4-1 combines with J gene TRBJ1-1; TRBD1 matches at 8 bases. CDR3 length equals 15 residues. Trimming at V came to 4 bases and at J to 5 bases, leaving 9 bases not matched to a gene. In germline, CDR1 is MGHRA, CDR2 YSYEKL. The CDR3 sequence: CASSLTGVRSTEAFF. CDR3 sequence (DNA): TGCGCCAGCAGCCTGACAGGGGTAAGATCTACTGAAGCTTTCTTT.